This T cell receptor beta chain is drawn from a study of blood T cell dynamics during melanoma immunotherapy. DNA loading was fixed at around 0.35 ug for all bulk PBMC samples. Sequenced by immunoSEQ multiplex PCR; TCRdb stores in-frame clones only, minus some. The table lists more than 1,500 clones, more than 70% of them singletons, with over 50% in the top ten. Described time point: pre-treatment baseline. This clone was recorded only once. The V gene end was trimmed by 8 bases and the J gene end by 0 bases; junction bases not matched to a gene: 9. CDR1 is MNHNY, CDR2 SVGAGI, per germline (reference sequence). The CDR3 covers 16 residues.

V gene TRBV6-6 combines with J gene TRBJ2-1; 8 bases align to TRBD1. The input for sequencing was blood, taken from a patient treated with checkpoint blockade. The receptor was derived from a human donor with melanoma. CDR3 in DNA: TGTGCCAGCCGGACAGGGACTGGGGGCTCCTACAATGAGCAGTTCTTC. Translated, it gives CASRTGTGGSYNEQFF.